This entry lists 20 T cell receptor beta chains sequenced from one sample in a study of CD8 T cells in Susac syndrome. Random hexamers served to reverse transcribe roughly 0.45 to 1 ug RNA. TCRdb reanalysed the immunoSEQ multiplex PCR reads using MiXCR and keeps one entry per CDR3 protein. The data hold 150,000 to 200,000 distinct CDR3 sequences, with around 94% observed a single time. Sequenced material: CD4+ T cells from PBMCs. All receptors derive from a human donor with Susac syndrome.

The rearrangement joins TRBV5-8 to TRBJ2-7, with D possibly matching TRBD2 (6 bases). Trimming shortened V by 2 bases and J by 5 bases, and 14 bases separated the two germline ends. From germline, CDR1 is SGHTS and CDR2 YDEGEE. The CDR3 is 14 amino acids. CDR3 residues: CASSFGLGGNEQYF. The CDR3 DNA reads as TGTGCCAGCAGCTTCGGTCTGGGAGGAAACGAGCAGTACTTC.

The chain is built from TRBV7-2 and TRBJ2-7, with a tentative D call TRBD1 (6 bases). Trimming stripped 5 bases from V and 0 bases from J, with 11 bases between. The CDR3 totals 14 residues. CDR1 is SGHTA, CDR2 FQGNSA, per germline. The CDR3: CASSLSDSSYEQYF. Here the CDR3 DNA reads TGTGCCAGCAGCCTATCGGACAGCTCCTACGAGCAGTACTTC.

V and J are TRBV24-1 and TRBJ2-3, with D maybe TRBD2 (5 bases). Per germline, CDR1 KGHDR and CDR2 SFDVKD. The CDR3 extends over 15 amino acids. The V gene lost 2 bases and the J gene lost 5 bases, with 13 bases spanning the gap. In DNA, the CDR3 is TGTGCCACCAGTGATTCGTCCTTACTAGAAGATACGCAGTATTTT. Translating it yields CATSDSSLLEDTQYF.

Written as DNA, the CDR3 is TGTGCCAGCATTCTCTCTGGTGAGCAGTTCTTC. It is translated as CASILSGEQFF. This rearrangement joins TRBV2 to TRBJ2-1; no clear D. Per the germline V gene, CDR1 is SNHLY and CDR2 is FYNNEI. V lost 7 bases to trimming and J lost 9 bases, with 10 bases between them. The CDR3 spans 11 residues.

V usage is TRBV20-1 and J usage is TRBJ2-7; TRBD2 is a possible D gene (6 bases). The CDR3 is 11 amino acids. In germline, CDR1 is DFQATT, CDR2 SNEGSKA (reference sequence). With 6 bases removed from V and 4 bases from J, the gap between germline ends came to 10 bases. CDR3 in amino acids: CSAQGGYEQYF. In DNA, the CDR3 is TGCAGTGCGCAAGGAGGGTACGAGCAGTACTTC.

The rearrangement uses TRBV7-3 and TRBJ2-5; 8 bases are a match to TRBD2. The CDR3 runs to 15 residues. Trimming took 5 bases from V and 1 from J; bases not matched to a gene: 6. The germline V gene has CDR1 SGHTA and CDR2 FQGTGA. The DNA for the CDR3 is TGTGCCAGCAGCCCCGGGAGGGGGGCCCAAGAGACCCAGTACTTC. Translating it yields CASSPGRGAQETQYF.

This clonotype showed up just once. V and J are TRBV10-3 and TRBJ2-6; D may match TRBD1 or TRBD2 (5 bases each). The CDR3 is 16 residues long. CDR1 and CDR2 from the germline V gene are ENHRY and SYGVKD. The V gene lost 6 bases and the J gene lost 0 bases, with 12 bases spanning the gap. DNA for the CDR3: TGTGCCATCAGCGGGACGGAGAGCTCTGGGGCCAACGTCCTGACTTTC. This sequence encodes CAISGTESSGANVLTF.

The chain employs TRBV5-1 and TRBJ2-3; a possible D gene is TRBD2 (6 bases). V was shortened by 4 bases and J by 0 bases, with 15 bases between the two germline ends. Germline lookup yields CDR1 SGHRS and CDR2 YFSETQ. This CDR3 spans 16 amino acids. CDR3 bases: TGCGCCAGCAGCCAGACGACTAGTTCTAGCACAGATACGCAGTATTTT. This encodes CASSQTTSSSTDTQYF.

The chain is built from TRBV20-1 and TRBJ2-5; 10 nucleotides align to TRBD1. CDR1 is DFQATT, CDR2 SNEGSKA, per germline (reference sequence). CDR3 length: 15 residues. V trimming: 6 bases; J trimming: 5 bases; junction bases outside the gene matches: 12. In DNA, the CDR3 is TGCAGTGCCCTACCCGGGACAGGGGTCGTGGAGACCCAGTACTTC. Amino acid sequence: CSALPGTGVVETQYF.

The chain couples TRBV9 to TRBJ1-5; TRBD1 might be the D (6 bases). The germline V gene has CDR1 SGDLS and CDR2 YYNGEE. There are 13 residues in the CDR3. The V gene lost 1 base and the J gene lost 5 bases, with 7 bases spanning the gap. CDR3 amino acids: CASSVSGDQPQHF. The CDR3 nucleotides read TGTGCCAGCAGCGTATCAGGGGATCAGCCCCAGCATTTT.

This chain uses TRBV6-5 with TRBJ2-5; 7 bases are a match to TRBD1. This CDR3 contains 14 residues. Per germline, CDR1 MNHEY and CDR2 SVGAGI. Losses at the gene ends were 0 bases for V and 3 bases for J; bases not matched to a gene: 1. The CDR3 here is CASSYSTGEETQYF. CDR3 bases: TGTGCCAGCAGTTACTCTACAGGGGAAGAGACCCAGTACTTC.

The genes are TRBV7-2 and TRBJ2-1; the match to TRBD1 covers 7 bases. The CDR3 loop spans 15 amino acids. J gave up 6 bases and V 5 bases, and 10 bases lay outside the gene matches. CDR1 SGHTA and CDR2 FQGNSA come from the germline V gene. The CDR3 sequence is CASSRQGGAGNEQFF. The CDR3 DNA reads TGTGCCAGCAGCCGACAGGGTGGGGCGGGCAATGAGCAGTTCTTC.

CDR3 loop: CSARDVASGSQGHTQYF. CDR3 nucleotide sequence: TGCAGTGCTAGAGACGTGGCTAGCGGGAGTCAAGGCCATACGCAGTATTTT. This sequence joins TRBV20-1 and TRBJ2-3, with TRBD2 identical over 10 bases. V was pared by 0 bases and J by 7 bases, with 13 bases of the junction left unmatched. This CDR3 spans 17 amino acids. CDR1 and CDR2 from the germline V gene are DFQATT and SNEGSKA (reference sequence).

This clonotype was seen just once. The V and J genes are TRBV4-1 and TRBJ1-5; D is unclear. Trimming took off 0 bases at V and 3 bases at J, with 6 bases between the two ends. The germline CDR1 and CDR2 sequences are MGHRA and YSYEKL. The CDR3 length is 14 residues. In DNA, the CDR3 is TGCGCCAGCAGCCAAGATACGTCCAATCAGCCCCAGCATTTT. It is translated as CASSQDTSNQPQHF.

The chain's CDR3 is CSARGFLGLSSYEQYF. CDR3 in DNA: TGCAGTGCTAGAGGATTTCTGGGACTTAGCTCCTACGAGCAGTACTTC. J is TRBJ2-7 and V is TRBV20-1, with D possibly TRBD2 on 6 matching bases. This CDR3 has 16 amino acids. Germline V gives CDR1 DFQATT, CDR2 SNEGSKA (reference sequence). Trimming left V 1 base short and J 0 bases short, with 16 bases between.

The chain joins TRBV7-2 to TRBJ2-1, with 8 bases identical to TRBD2. The CDR3 has 12 residues. Unmatched junction bases numbered 1, after V lost 3 bases and J lost 9 bases. The germline V gene has CDR1 SGHTA and CDR2 FQGNSA. The CDR3 sequence is CASSFAGGEQFF. CDR3 coding DNA: TGTGCCAGCAGCTTTGCGGGGGGTGAGCAGTTCTTC.

V usage is TRBV30 and J usage is TRBJ2-1, with 9 positions matching TRBD2. The CDR3 extends over 14 amino acids. V was clipped by 2 bases and J by 9 bases; unmatched bases: 8. Germline CDR1 reads GTSNPN; CDR2 reads SVGIG (reference sequence). The CDR3 protein is CAWSPSSGVGEQFF. DNA of the CDR3: TGTGCCTGGAGTCCGTCTAGCGGGGTAGGTGAGCAGTTCTTC. Full variable domain (missing parts from reference TRBV30 and TRBJ2-1): SQTIHQWPATLVQPVGSPLSLECTVEGTSNPNLYWYRQAAGRGLQLLFYSVGIGQISSEVPQNLSASRPQDRQFILSSKKLLLSDSGFYLCAWSPSSGVGEQFFGPGTRLTVL.

V gene TRBV5-1 combines with J gene TRBJ1-5; a possible D gene is TRBD1 (6 bases). The CDR3 totals 16 residues. Trimming left V 0 bases short and J 5 bases short, with 15 bases between. Per the germline V gene, CDR1 is SGHRS and CDR2 is YFSETQ. CDR3: CASSLGLGGPDQPQHF. CDR3 DNA: TGCGCCAGCAGCTTGGGGCTCGGGGGGCCGGATCAGCCCCAGCATTTT. Using reference TRBV5-1 and TRBJ1-5 for the parts outside the CDR3, the full variable domain is KAGVTQTPRYLIKTRGQQVTLSCSPISGHRSVSWYQQTPGQGLQFLFEYFSETQRNKGNFPGRFSGRQFSNSRSEMNVSTLELGDSALYLCASSLGLGGPDQPQHFGDGTRLSIL.

The rearrangement uses TRBV20-1 and TRBJ2-7; weak D call: TRBD2 (6 bases). The CDR3 runs to 13 residues. The germline CDR1 and CDR2 sequences are DFQATT and SNEGSKA (reference sequence). Deletions cut 8 bases from V and 5 bases from J, with 19 bases between. CDR3 loop: CSLREAREDEQYF. CDR3 nucleotide sequence: TGCAGTCTCAGAGAGGCCAGGGAGGACGAGCAGTACTTC.

This clonotype was recorded only once. The genes are TRBV19 and TRBJ1-1, with D possibly TRBD1 on 6 matching bases. V dropped 5 bases and J dropped 3 bases, with 13 bases sitting between them. Per germline, CDR1 LNHDA and CDR2 SQIVND (reference sequence). This CDR3 contains 14 residues. The CDR3, as DNA: TGTGCCAGTAGTGCGCAACAGGGAGACACTGAAGCTTTCTTT. This gives the protein CASSAQQGDTEAFF.